This T cell receptor (beta chain) was retrieved from a study of hypomethylating agent response in myelodysplastic syndrome. Sequencing used immunoSEQ multiplex PCR; TCRdb keeps in-frame clones, though not all of them. The sample shows fewer than 3,500 clones, around 82% of them seen only once. The source of this sequence is a human donor with myelodysplastic syndrome. The sequencing used bone marrow, collected before or after starting hypomethylating agent treatment for myelodysplastic syndrome (not recorded which).

This CDR3 reads CASSPRDGTYEQYF. The CDR3 DNA reads TGTGCCAGCAGCCCCCGGGACGGAACCTACGAGCAGTACTTC. The chain is built from TRBV7-2 and TRBJ2-7; D is tentatively TRBD1 or TRBD2 (5 bases each). Between the trimmed V and J ends, which lost 5 bases and 2 bases, there was a span of 13 bases. Germline assignment: CDR1 SGHTA and CDR2 FQGNSA. The CDR3 is 14 residues long.